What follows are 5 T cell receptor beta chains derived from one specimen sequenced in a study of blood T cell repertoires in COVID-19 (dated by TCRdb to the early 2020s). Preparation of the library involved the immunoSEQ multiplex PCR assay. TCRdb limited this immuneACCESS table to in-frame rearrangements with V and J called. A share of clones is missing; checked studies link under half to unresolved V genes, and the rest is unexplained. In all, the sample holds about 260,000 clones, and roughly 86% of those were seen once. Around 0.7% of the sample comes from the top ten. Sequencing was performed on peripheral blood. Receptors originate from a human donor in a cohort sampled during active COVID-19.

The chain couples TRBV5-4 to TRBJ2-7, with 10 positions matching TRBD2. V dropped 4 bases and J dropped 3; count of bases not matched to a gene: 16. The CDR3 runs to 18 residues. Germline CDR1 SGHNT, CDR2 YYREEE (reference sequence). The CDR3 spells CASSKRRAGGPMDYEQYF. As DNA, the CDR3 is TGTGCCAGCAGCAAGAGGAGAGCGGGAGGGCCAATGGACTACGAGCAGTACTTC.

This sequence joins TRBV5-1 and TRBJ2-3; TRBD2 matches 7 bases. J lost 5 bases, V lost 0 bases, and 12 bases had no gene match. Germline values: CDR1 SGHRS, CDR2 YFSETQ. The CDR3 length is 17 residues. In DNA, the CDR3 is TGCGCCAGCAGCTTGGAATCTCCGGCGGGAGCTCTAGATACGCAGTATTTT. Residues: CASSLESPAGALDTQYF.

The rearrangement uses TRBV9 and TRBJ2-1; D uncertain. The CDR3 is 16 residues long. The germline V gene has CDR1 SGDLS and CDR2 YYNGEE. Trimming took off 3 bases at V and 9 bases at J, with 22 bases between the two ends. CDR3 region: CASSASPATPLGEQFF. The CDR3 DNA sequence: TGTGCCAGCAGCGCCTCCCCGGCGACCCCGCTAGGTGAGCAGTTCTTC.

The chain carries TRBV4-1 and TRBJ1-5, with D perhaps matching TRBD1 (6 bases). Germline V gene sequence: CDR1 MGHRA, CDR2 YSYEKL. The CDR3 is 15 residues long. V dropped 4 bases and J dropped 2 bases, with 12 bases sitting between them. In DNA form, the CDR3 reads TGCGCCAGCAGCCCCGGGGGGGCGCGCAATCAGCCCCAGCATTTT. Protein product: CASSPGGARNQPQHF.

The CDR3 protein is CASSPSSVAGELFF. The CDR3 coding sequence is TGTGCCAGCTCACCATCCAGTGTTGCCGGGGAGCTGTTTTTT. The rearrangement uses TRBV18 and TRBJ2-2; D uncertain. CDR3 length: 14 residues. The V end was cut by 2 bases, the J end by 6 bases, with 10 bases between. Germline lookup yields CDR1 KGHSH and CDR2 LQKENI.